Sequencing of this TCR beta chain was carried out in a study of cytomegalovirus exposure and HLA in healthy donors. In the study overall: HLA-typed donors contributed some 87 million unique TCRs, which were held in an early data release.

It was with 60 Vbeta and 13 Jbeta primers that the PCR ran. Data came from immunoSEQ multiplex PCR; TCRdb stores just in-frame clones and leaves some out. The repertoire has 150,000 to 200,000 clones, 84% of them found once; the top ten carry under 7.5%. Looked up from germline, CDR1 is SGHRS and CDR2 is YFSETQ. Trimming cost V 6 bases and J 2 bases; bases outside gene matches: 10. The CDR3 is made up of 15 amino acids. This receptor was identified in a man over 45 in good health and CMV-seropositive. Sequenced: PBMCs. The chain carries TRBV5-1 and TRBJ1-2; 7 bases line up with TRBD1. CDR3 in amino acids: CASTLGTEKNYGYTF. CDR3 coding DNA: TGCGCCAGCACTTTGGGGACAGAAAAAAACTATGGCTACACCTTC.